This TCR beta chain was captured in a study of T cell responses to AZD1222 COVID-19 vaccine. General observations from the study: Baseline serology detected seropositivity in only six AZD1222 recipients. The study found Spike-specific TCR breadth and depth rose after two AZD1222 doses.

Assay: immunoSEQ multiplex PCR; the TCRdb copy retains only in-frame clones and omits some. The sample contains 150,000 to 180,000 clones, approximately 87% of which appear only once. A remark on this clone: Its antigen is unknown.

This material consisted of peripheral blood, taken on day 0 of MenACWY control vaccination. This clonotype originated in an adult in good health.

The CDR3, as DNA: TGTGCCAGCAGCGTAGAAGTGAATTCACCCCTCCACTTT. This codes for CASSVEVNSPLHF. The genes are TRBV9 and TRBJ1-6; the D is unclear. Trimming took 0 bases from V and 7 from J, leaving 5 bases between them. The germline V gene encodes CDR1 SGDLS and CDR2 YYNGEE. The CDR3 is made up of 13 amino acids. Together with reference TRBV9 and TRBJ1-6, the CDR3 gives the full variable domain: DSGVTQTPKHLITATGQRVTLRCSPRSGDLSVYWYQQSLDQGLQFLIQYYNGEERAKGNILERFSAQQFPDLHSELNLSSLELGDSALYFCASSVEVNSPLHFGNGTRLTVT.